A selection of T cell receptor beta chains follows, all from one sample in a study of T cell changes during pregnancy in multiple sclerosis. Method: immunoSEQ multiplex PCR; TCRdb's copy keeps in-frame clones and lacks some. Among 50,000 to 65,000 clones listed, about 92% were seen once. The sequenced sample was peripheral blood, obtained in the third trimester of pregnancy. The source of these receptors is a female donor in good health, enrolled as a control in a pregnancy study. Both conserved end residues are part of each CDR3. A D gene is named only where the DNA matches it firmly. Clone size, where shown, is once, few, many, or a class for clones that have expanded.

V	D	size	J	CDR3	DNA
TRBV19	TRBD1	NA	TRBJ2-7	CASSMAGGYNEQYF	TGTGCCAGTAGTATGGCAGGGGGTTACAACGAGCAGTACTTC
TRBV27	NA	NA	TRBJ2-7	CASSLSMAFVYYEQYF	TGTGCCAGCAGTTTATCGATGGCTTTTGTTTACTACGAGCAGTACTTC
TRBV30	NA	NA	TRBJ1-6	CAWADNSPLHF	TGTGCCTGGGCAGATAATTCACCCCTCCACTTT
TRBV5-1	NA	NA	TRBJ2-7	CASSPGTPSYEQYF	TGCGCCAGCAGCCCCGGGACACCCTCCTACGAGCAGTACTTC
TRBV13	TRBD2	once	TRBJ2-5	CASSLTSGGPAQETQYF	TGTGCCAGCAGCTTAACTAGCGGGGGGCCCGCCCAAGAGACCCAGTACTTC
TRBV7-7	TRBD2	NA	TRBJ2-1	CASSFSGGDNEQFF	TGTGCTAGCAGCTTCAGCGGGGGGGACAATGAGCAGTTCTTC
TRBV18	NA	once	TRBJ2-7	CASSPVRDTSYEQYF	TGTGCCAGCTCACCCGTCCGGGACACTTCCTACGAGCAGTACTTC
TRBV11-3	TRBD2	once	TRBJ2-5	CASSLVLSGLAQETQYF	TGTGCCAGCAGCTTAGTCCTGTCGGGACTAGCACAAGAGACCCAGTACTTC
TRBV7-2	NA	NA	TRBJ1-2	CASSTSLGARTRGYTF	TGTGCCAGCAGTACGTCATTGGGGGCGCGTACTCGTGGCTACACCTTC
TRBV2	NA	NA	TRBJ2-2	CASSQTEPLNTGELFF	TGTGCCAGCAGTCAAACAGAGCCGCTGAACACCGGGGAGCTGTTTTTT
TRBV7-8	TRBD2	NA	TRBJ2-5	CASSSGGAEETQYF	TGTGCCAGCAGCTCGGGGGGGGCGGAGGAGACCCAGTACTTC
TRBV10-3	NA	NA	TRBJ1-2	CAISLSEGYTF	TGTGCCATCAGCCTAAGTGAGGGCTACACCTTC
TRBV28	NA	NA	TRBJ1-4	CASSLPGGTNEKLFF	TGTGCCAGCAGTTTACCCGGGGGAACTAATGAAAAACTGTTTTTT
TRBV9	NA	NA	TRBJ1-6	CASSLTGELRNSPLHF	TGTGCCAGCAGCCTAACCGGGGAGCTTCGCAATTCACCCCTCCACTTT
TRBV25-1	NA	NA	TRBJ1-2	CAARGLDGYTF	TGTGCCGCAAGGGGGTTGGATGGCTACACCTTC
TRBV27	NA	NA	TRBJ1-2	CASSPRQSYGYTF	TGTGCCAGCAGTCCCCGACAGTCCTATGGCTACACCTTC
TRBV5-1	NA	NA	TRBJ2-7	CASSFGEYEQYF	TGCGCCAGCAGCTTCGGGGAGTACGAGCAGTACTTC
TRBV30	TRBD1	NA	TRBJ1-2	CAWSSAGGPRGYTF	TGTGCCTGGAGTAGCGCAGGGGGCCCTCGTGGCTACACCTTC
TRBV5-6	NA	NA	TRBJ1-2	CASSPRDSYGYTF	TGTGCCAGCAGCCCCCGGGACTCATATGGCTACACCTTC
TRBV7-6	TRBD2	once	TRBJ2-2	CASSSGLVGTGELFF	TGTGCCAGCAGCTCCGGACTAGTTGGCACCGGGGAGCTGTTTTTT
TRBV5-1	NA	NA	TRBJ1-5	CASSLGPQSPGNQHF	TGCGCCAGCAGCTTGGGGCCTCAAAGTCCCGGGAACCAGCATTTT
TRBV6-1	TRBD2	NA	TRBJ2-7	CASSEADSGRYEQYF	TGTGCCAGCAGTGAAGCTGATAGCGGGAGGTACGAGCAGTACTTC
TRBV27	NA	once	TRBJ2-7	CASSGQPTYEQYF	TGTGCCAGCAGTGGGCAGCCCACCTACGAGCAGTACTTC
TRBV10-2	TRBD1	NA	TRBJ2-7	CASTHGQGYEQYF	TGCGCCAGCACACACGGACAGGGCTACGAGCAGTACTTC
TRBV28	TRBD1	NA	TRBJ2-7	CASSGDSSYEQYF	TGTGCCAGCAGCGGGGACAGCTCCTACGAGCAGTACTTC
TRBV30	TRBD2	NA	TRBJ2-7	CAWSVPLAGAYEQYF	TGTGCCTGGAGTGTACCCCTAGCGGGGGCTTACGAGCAGTACTTC
TRBV7-8	TRBD2	NA	TRBJ2-7	CASSSVAGFSYEQYF	TGTGCCAGCAGCTCCGTAGCGGGATTCTCCTACGAGCAGTACTTC
TRBV18	NA	NA	TRBJ1-2	CASSPPNQIYGYTF	TGTGCCAGCTCACCACCGAATCAGATCTATGGCTACACCTTC
TRBV5-1	NA	NA	TRBJ1-1	CASSPVAGHGGTEAFF	TGCGCCAGCAGCCCGGTCGCAGGACATGGTGGGACTGAAGCTTTCTTT
TRBV6-1	NA	NA	TRBJ2-7	CSSGPWGYEQYF	TGTTCGAGCGGGCCTTGGGGCTACGAGCAGTACTTC
TRBV5-8	NA	NA	TRBJ1-5	CASSPPNYRVNRPQHF	TGTGCCAGCAGCCCACCCAACTACAGGGTCAATCGGCCCCAGCATTTT
TRBV27	TRBD2	NA	TRBJ2-1	CASRPTSGIVNEQFF	TGTGCCAGCAGGCCGACTAGCGGGATAGTCAATGAGCAGTTCTTC
TRBV7-2	NA	NA	TRBJ2-3	CASSSTDTQYF	TGTGCCAGCAGCTCGACAGATACGCAGTATTTT
TRBV2	TRBD1	NA	TRBJ1-2	CASRDRDGYTF	TGTGCCAGCAGGGACAGGGATGGCTACACCTTC
TRBV4-2	TRBD2	NA	TRBJ2-5	CASSQVASGGAETQYF	TGTGCCAGCAGCCAAGTGGCCAGCGGGGGGGCGGAGACCCAGTACTTC
TRBV2	TRBD1	few	TRBJ1-4	CASSDRTGEEKLFF	TGTGCCAGCAGTGACAGGACAGGGGAGGAAAAACTGTTTTTT
TRBV7-6	TRBD2	NA	TRBJ2-3	CASSSTAGNTDTQYF	TGTGCCAGCAGCTCCACAGCGGGAAACACAGATACGCAGTATTTT
TRBV5-1	NA	NA	TRBJ2-2	CASSGGYDGGELFF	TGCGCCAGCAGCGGCGGCTACGATGGCGGGGAGCTGTTTTTT
TRBV9	TRBD1	NA	TRBJ2-2	CASSVFPGQDTGELFF	TGTGCCAGCAGCGTGTTCCCGGGACAGGACACCGGGGAGCTGTTTTTT
TRBV6-5	NA	NA	TRBJ1-2	CASSYRGANYGYTF	TGTGCCAGCAGTTACCGGGGGGCTAACTATGGCTACACCTTC
TRBV13	NA	NA	TRBJ1-1	CASSFNRANTEAFF	TGTGCCAGCAGCTTCAACAGGGCTAACACTGAAGCTTTCTTT
TRBV10-1	TRBD1	NA	TRBJ1-1	CASSVKGATEAFF	TGCGCCAGCAGCGTTAAGGGGGCCACTGAAGCTTTCTTT
TRBV5-4	TRBD2	NA	TRBJ2-2	CASSSGGDTGELFF	TGTGCCAGCAGCTCCGGGGGGGACACCGGGGAGCTGTTTTTT
TRBV5-8	NA	NA	TRBJ2-1	CASSPSNLDFGEQFF	TGTGCCAGCAGCCCATCCAACTTAGATTTTGGTGAGCAGTTCTTC
TRBV19	NA	NA	TRBJ2-2	CASSVPWTGGAGELFF	TGTGCCAGTAGTGTACCCTGGACAGGAGGGGCCGGGGAGCTGTTTTTT
TRBV5-6	NA	NA	TRBJ2-1	CASSLDLGSSYNEQFF	TGTGCCAGCAGCTTGGACCTGGGGAGCTCCTACAATGAGCAGTTCTTC
TRBV30	TRBD1	NA	TRBJ1-4	CAWRGTGREKLFF	TGTGCCTGGAGGGGGACAGGGAGGGAAAAACTGTTTTTT
TRBV5-8	NA	once	TRBJ1-4	CASSWGLNNEKLFF	TGTGCCAGCAGCTGGGGACTGAATAATGAAAAACTGTTTTTT
TRBV6-5	NA	once	TRBJ1-5	CASSLTGQHNQPQHF	TGTGCCAGCAGTTTGACAGGTCAACACAATCAGCCCCAGCATTTT
TRBV2	NA	NA	TRBJ1-1	CASIQTAEAFF	TGTGCCAGCATACAGACAGCTGAAGCTTTCTTT
TRBV29-1	NA	once	TRBJ2-7	CSVEAAEGHEQYF	TGCAGCGTTGAAGCGGCGGAAGGCCACGAGCAGTACTTC
TRBV9	TRBD2	NA	TRBJ2-7	CASSAAGGPIPYEQYF	TGTGCCAGCAGCGCGGCGGGAGGGCCTATCCCCTACGAGCAGTACTTC
TRBV9	NA	NA	TRBJ2-1	CASSVGLGAPTEFF	NA
TRBV5-6	NA	NA	TRBJ2-7	CASSHSYEQYF	TGTGCCAGCAGCCACAGTTACGAGCAGTACTTC
TRBV19	NA	NA	TRBJ1-1	CASSMTVEAFF	TGTGCCAGTAGTATGACAGTTGAAGCTTTCTTT
TRBV6-6	NA	NA	TRBJ1-5	CASSYVSAAGNQPQHF	TGTGCCAGCAGTTACGTCTCCGCAGCGGGAAATCAGCCCCAGCATTTT
TRBV5-4	TRBD1	once	TRBJ2-7	CASSQDRATEQYF	TGTGCCAGCAGCCAGGACAGGGCTACCGAGCAGTACTTC
TRBV9	TRBD2	NA	TRBJ2-3	CASSPTASGGVTDTQYF	TGTGCCAGCAGCCCCACCGCTAGCGGGGGGGTCACAGATACGCAGTATTTT
TRBV29-1	NA	NA	TRBJ2-7	CSVGASDYEQYF	TGCAGCGTTGGGGCTAGCGACTACGAGCAGTACTTC